The T cell receptor beta chain under discussion was sequenced for a study of human T cells and chemical hapten exposure. Background on the study: Read at 6 days, the patch tests placed 0.01% DPC on the upper back.

V shed 1 base, J shed 6 bases, and the junction held 8 bases outside the gene matches. The V gene's germline CDR1 is SQVTM and CDR2 ANQGSEA. The CDR3 is 16 residues long. As for time point: pre-sensitization, week 0. Documented treatment: therapeutic diphenylcyclopropenone sensitization with weekly scalp DPC. Investigators collected blood before applying each patch test. In its sample, this clonotype was seen many times. Authors' methods: Samples ranged from roughly 23,224 to 700,000 TCRs, with a median of approximately 91,000. TCRdb used MiXCR to reprocess the RACE reads, holding one entry per CDR3 protein. TCRdb, rather than the study authors, made the V and J calls. The data show roughly 260,000 distinct CDR3 sequences, approximately 8.6% seen once.

The sequencing used whole blood, collected in connection with sensitization to the hapten diphenylcyclopropenone (DPC). The receptor was derived from a woman aged 40-49 years with alopecia areata. Some clones in this sample may be carry-over from other donors' samples. The chain couples TRBV29-1 to TRBJ2-2, with 10 bases matching TRBD2. CDR3 nucleotides: TGCAGCGTTGAAGTAGCGGGAGGCCTATTTTCCGGGGAGCTGTTTTTT. Translation: CSVEVAGGLFSGELFF.